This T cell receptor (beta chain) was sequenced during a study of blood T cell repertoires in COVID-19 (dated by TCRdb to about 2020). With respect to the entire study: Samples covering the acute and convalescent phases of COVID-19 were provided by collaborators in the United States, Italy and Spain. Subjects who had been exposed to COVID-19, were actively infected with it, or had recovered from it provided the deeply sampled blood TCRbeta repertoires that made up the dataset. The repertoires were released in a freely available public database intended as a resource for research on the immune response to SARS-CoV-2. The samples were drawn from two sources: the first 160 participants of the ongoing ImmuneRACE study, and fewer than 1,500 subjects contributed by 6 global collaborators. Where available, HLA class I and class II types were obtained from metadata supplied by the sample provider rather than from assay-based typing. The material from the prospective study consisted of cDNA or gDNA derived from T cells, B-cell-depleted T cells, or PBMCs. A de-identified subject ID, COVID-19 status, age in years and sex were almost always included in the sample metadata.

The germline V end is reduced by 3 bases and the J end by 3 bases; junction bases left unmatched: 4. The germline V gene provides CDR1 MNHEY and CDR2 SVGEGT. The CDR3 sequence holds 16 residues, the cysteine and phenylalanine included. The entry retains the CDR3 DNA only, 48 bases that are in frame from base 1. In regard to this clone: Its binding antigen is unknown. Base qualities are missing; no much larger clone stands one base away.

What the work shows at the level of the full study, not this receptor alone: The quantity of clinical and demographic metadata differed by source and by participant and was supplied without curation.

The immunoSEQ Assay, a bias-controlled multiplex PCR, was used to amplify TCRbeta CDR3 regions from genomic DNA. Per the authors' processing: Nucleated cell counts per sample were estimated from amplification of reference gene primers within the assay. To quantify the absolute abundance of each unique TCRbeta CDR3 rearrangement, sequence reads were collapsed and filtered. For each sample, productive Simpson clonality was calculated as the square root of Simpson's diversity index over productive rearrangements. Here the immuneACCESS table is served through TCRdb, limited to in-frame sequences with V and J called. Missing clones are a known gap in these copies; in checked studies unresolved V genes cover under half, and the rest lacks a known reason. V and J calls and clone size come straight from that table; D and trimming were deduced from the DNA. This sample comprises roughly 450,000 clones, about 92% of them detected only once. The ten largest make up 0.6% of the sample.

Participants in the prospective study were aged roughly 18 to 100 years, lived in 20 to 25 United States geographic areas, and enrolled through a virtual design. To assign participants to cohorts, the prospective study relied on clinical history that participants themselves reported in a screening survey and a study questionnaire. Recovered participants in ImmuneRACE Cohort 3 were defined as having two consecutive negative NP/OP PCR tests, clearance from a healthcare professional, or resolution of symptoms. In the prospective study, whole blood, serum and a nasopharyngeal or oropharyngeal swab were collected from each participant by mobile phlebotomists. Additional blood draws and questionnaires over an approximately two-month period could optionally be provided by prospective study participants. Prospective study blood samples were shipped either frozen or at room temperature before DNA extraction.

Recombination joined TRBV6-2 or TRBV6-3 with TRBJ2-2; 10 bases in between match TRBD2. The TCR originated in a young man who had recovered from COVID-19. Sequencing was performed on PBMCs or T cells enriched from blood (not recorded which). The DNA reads TGTGCCAGCAGTTATTGGCTAGCGGGAGACACCGGGGAGCTGTTTTTT. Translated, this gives CASSYWLAGDTGELFF.